What follows are 19 T cell receptor beta chains derived from one specimen sequenced in a study of blood T cell repertoires in COVID-19. The data were produced by immunoSEQ multiplex PCR, yet TCRdb's version contains in-frame clones alone and is incomplete. The sample records about 200,000 clones, approximately 83% being singletons. Specimen: PBMCs or T cells enriched from blood (not recorded which). Receptors were obtained from a woman between 50 and 59 years old who had been exposed to COVID-19.

V is TRBV28 and J is TRBJ1-6, with no clear D. V gave up 5 bases and J gave up 6 bases, with 11 bases separating them. The CDR3 contains 14 residues. Per germline, CDR1 MDHEN and CDR2 SYDVKM. This chain's CDR3 is CASSPYTGNSPLHF. Here the CDR3 DNA reads TGTGCCAGCAGTCCGTACACGGGTAATTCACCCCTCCACTTT.

The chain carries TRBV30 and TRBJ1-2; TRBD1 matches at 10 bases. CDR1 and CDR2 (germline): GTSNPN, SVGIG (reference sequence). The CDR3 is 13 residues long. J was trimmed by 9 bases and V by 0 bases; bases with no gene match: 4. The CDR3 region is CAWSVSGQGSYTF. For the CDR3, the DNA is TGTGCCTGGAGTGTATCGGGACAGGGGAGCTACACCTTC.

Comments on this clone: In the same sample, other DNA sequences code for this CDR3. The V gene is TRBV10-2, the J gene TRBJ2-1, with 7 nucleotides matching TRBD1. V trimming: 9 bases; J trimming: 1 base; junction bases outside the gene matches: 3. This CDR3 is built from 13 residues. In germline, CDR1 is WSHSY, CDR2 SAAADI. This chain's CDR3 is CASRDSSYNEQFF. The CDR3 region has the DNA TGCGCCAGTCGGGACAGTTCCTACAATGAGCAGTTCTTC.

V gene TRBV14 combines with J gene TRBJ2-6; D might be TRBD1 (6 bases). The germline gives CDR1 SGHDN, CDR2 FVKESK. This CDR3 is 16 amino acids long. Trimming cost V 2 bases and J 8 bases, with 16 bases left between them. The CDR3 sequence: CASSQSPDRLSNVLTF. CDR3 nucleotide sequence: TGTGCCAGCAGCCAATCCCCCGACAGGTTGTCCAACGTCCTGACTTTC.

This clone was recorded once. The genes are TRBV6-5 and TRBJ2-3; 7 bases agree with TRBD2. Germline CDR1 is MNHEY and CDR2 is SVGAGI. The J segment lost 5 bases and the V segment lost 6 bases, leaving 11 bases of the junction unmatched. The CDR3 covers 15 residues. The CDR3 is CASSSPGGGIDTQYF. The CDR3, as DNA: TGTGCCAGCAGCTCGCCGGGGGGAGGAATAGATACGCAGTATTTT.

This sequence joins TRBV6-5 and TRBJ1-5; 9 nucleotides align to TRBD1. The CDR3 is made up of 13 amino acids. J gave up 14 bases and V 7 bases, and 12 bases lay outside the gene matches. Germline V gives CDR1 MNHEY, CDR2 SVGAGI. CDR3 in amino acids: CASTRGLGQGKHF. CDR3 sequence (DNA): TGTGCCAGCACCCGAGGGTTGGGACAGGGAAAGCATTTT.

This sequence joins TRBV7-2 and TRBJ2-7; 7 bases are shared with TRBD1. There are 16 residues in the CDR3. J gave up 2 bases and V 5 bases, and 12 bases lay outside the gene matches. Germline V gives CDR1 SGHTA, CDR2 FQGNSA. In DNA, the CDR3 is TGTGCCAGCAGCACTAATCCGGACAGGTCAGCCTACGAGCAGTACTTC. Translation gives CASSTNPDRSAYEQYF. The full variable domain, rest sourced from reference TRBV7-2 and TRBJ2-7, is GAGVSQSPSNKVTEKGKDVELRCDPISGHTALYWYRQSLGQGLEFLIYFQGNSAPDKSGLPSDRFSAERTGGSVSTLTIQRTQQEDSAVYLCASSTNPDRSAYEQYFGPGTRLTVT.

This rearrangement joins TRBV3-1 (or the pseudogene TRBV3-2) to TRBJ1-1, with D possibly matching TRBD1 (6 bases). The CDR3 runs to 13 residues. V dropped 5 bases and J dropped 6 bases, with 13 bases sitting between them. Germline V gene data show CDR1 as LGHDT and CDR2 as YNNKEL (reference sequence). CDR3 region: CASSKQGQAEAFF. DNA for the CDR3: TGTGCCAGCAGCAAACAGGGTCAAGCTGAAGCTTTCTTT.

The chain uses TRBV5-1 and TRBJ1-3, with D unclear. V lost 1 base and J 3 bases, leaving 14 bases between the germline ends. Per germline, CDR1 SGHRS and CDR2 YFSETQ. The CDR3 has 16 residues. CDR3 in amino acids: CASSLNSIVRGNTIYF. CDR3 sequence (DNA): TGCGCCAGCAGCTTGAACAGTATCGTGCGTGGAAACACCATATATTTT.

The chain recombines TRBV19 with TRBJ1-2; 8 bases map to TRBD1. V was clipped by 10 bases and J by 4 bases; unmatched bases: 11. Germline values: CDR1 LNHDA, CDR2 SQIVND (reference sequence). This CDR3 has 14 residues. Here the CDR3 reads CATKATGTGYGYTF. The CDR3 coding sequence is TGTGCCACAAAAGCCACCGGGACAGGCTATGGCTACACCTTC.

This clone was seen once. The chain links TRBV19 to TRBJ1-2; tentatively, D is TRBD1 (5 bases). Per the germline V gene, CDR1 is LNHDA and CDR2 is SQIVND (reference sequence). V was shortened by 10 bases and J by 5 bases, with 23 bases between the two germline ends. The CDR3 spans 15 residues. This CDR3 is CATYEQGPGGYGYTF. Written as DNA, the CDR3 is TGTGCCACCTATGAGCAGGGTCCGGGTGGGTATGGCTACACCTTC.

V is TRBV6-5 and J is TRBJ2-5; 11 bases match TRBD2. V was clipped by 6 bases and J by 4 bases; unmatched bases: 7. The CDR3 has 15 amino acids. Germline V gives CDR1 MNHEY, CDR2 SVGAGI. CDR3 nucleotides: TGTGCCAGCAGACTAGCGGGGGTACCAAGAGAGACCCAGTACTTC. This sequence encodes CASRLAGVPRETQYF.

This rearrangement joins TRBV1 to TRBJ2-3; TRBD2 was called by the table and not checked on the DNA. TRBV1 is marked as a pseudogene. This CDR3 contains 16 residues. The CDR3 loop is CTSTLLAGGGTDTQYF. CDR3 bases: TGCACCAGCACCCTACTAGCGGGGGGGGGCACAGATACGCAGTATTTT.

The chain recombines TRBV28 with TRBJ1-2; D unresolved. Trimming removed 6 bases from V and 3 bases from J, with 11 bases in between. CDR3 length: 13 amino acids. Per the germline V gene, CDR1 is MDHEN and CDR2 is SYDVKM. The CDR3 region has the DNA TGTGCCAGCAGCCCTGCAGGATACTATGGCTACACCTTC. Translating it yields CASSPAGYYGYTF.

The chain uses TRBV6-5 and TRBJ2-5; 8 positions match TRBD1. J lost 10 bases, V lost 0 bases, and 10 bases had no gene match. The V gene's germline CDR1 is MNHEY and CDR2 SVGAGI. CDR3 length: 15 residues. CDR3 region: CASSYSQGDHRGQYF. The CDR3 bases are TGTGCCAGCAGTTACTCACAGGGGGACCATCGGGGCCAGTACTTC.

The chain is built from TRBV3-1 (or the pseudogene TRBV3-2) and TRBJ1-1; tentatively, D is TRBD1 (6 bases). CDR3 length: 16 residues. CDR1 and CDR2 from the germline V gene are LGHDT and YNNKEL (reference sequence). V was trimmed by 3 bases and J by 0 bases, leaving 14 bases between them. The CDR3, as DNA: TGTGCCAGCAGCCACGGGGGGCTGTCCATGAACACTGAAGCTTTCTTT. It is translated as CASSHGGLSMNTEAFF.

The gene calls are TRBV19 and TRBJ1-5; 8 nucleotides match TRBD1. The CDR3 is made up of 14 amino acids. Germline V lookup: CDR1 LNHDA, CDR2 SQIVND (reference sequence). Trimming cost V 2 bases and J 6 bases; bases outside gene matches: 3. The CDR3 region is CASSIYQGAQPQHF. CDR3 bases: TGTGCCAGTAGTATATATCAGGGGGCTCAGCCCCAGCATTTT.

The rearrangement joins TRBV9 to TRBJ2-1, with D tentatively TRBD2 (6 bases). This CDR3 is 16 amino acids long. Trimming cost V 9 bases and J 2 bases, with 21 bases left between them. Germline-derived CDR1 and CDR2 are SGDLS and YYNGEE. In DNA, the CDR3 is TGTGCCACGGGGCCCAAACTTCGACTAGCCTACAATGAGCAGTTCTTC. The encoded protein is CATGPKLRLAYNEQFF.

Concerning this clone itself: Other DNA sequences within the sample encode an identical CDR3. The rearrangement links TRBV18 to TRBJ1-4; 7 positions match TRBD1. Germline V lookup: CDR1 KGHSH, CDR2 LQKENI. The length of the CDR3 is 14 residues. The V gene end was trimmed by 3 bases and the J gene end by 8 bases; junction bases not matched to a gene: 6. This CDR3 reads CASSPYRDSEKLFF. The CDR3 DNA follows: TGTGCCAGCTCACCCTACAGGGACAGCGAAAAACTGTTTTTT.